Sequencing of this T cell receptor beta chain was carried out in a study of shared clonotypes between healthy human individuals. This CDR3 has 10 residues. Germline V lookup: CDR1 DFQATT, CDR2 SNEGSKA (reference sequence). Using immunoSEQ multiplex PCR, the repertoire was profiled, and TCRdb retains in-frame clones only, with some absent. The data hold about 1.1 million clones, with 75% to 80% observed a single time. This receptor was obtained from a man between 18 and 29 years old in good health. Some clones in this sample may be carry-over from other donors' samples. This chain uses TRBV20-1 with TRBJ2-1; D call uncertain. The source material was memory CD4+ T cells from PBMCs. Subset noted: CD45RA-negative fraction. This chain's CDR3 is CSPVNNEQFF. For the CDR3, the DNA is TGCAGCCCCGTTAACAATGAGCAGTTCTTC.